This T cell receptor (beta chain) comes out of a study of shared clonotypes between healthy human individuals. This table comes from immunoSEQ multiplex PCR, and its TCRdb copy is limited to in-frame clones, with some not included. The table lists roughly 2.6 million clones, over 85% of them singletons, with over 0.12% in the top ten. Source material: naive CD4+ T cells sorted from blood. The subset denotes: CD45RA+ positively selected. This TCR derives from a man younger than 35 in good health.

The CDR3 bases are TGCGCCAGCAGCTTGATGGAGGGAGGAAACTATGGCTACACCTTC. Protein product: CASSLMEGGNYGYTF. This chain joins TRBV5-1 and TRBJ1-2; unclear D gene. CDR1 SGHRS and CDR2 YFSETQ come from the germline V gene. With 1 base removed from V and 2 bases from J, the gap between germline ends came to 12 bases. The length of the CDR3 is 15 residues.